The clone carrying this TCR beta chain has just one count. The entry originates in a study of blood T cell repertoires in COVID-19. Authors' processing steps: Nucleated cell number was recorded as an estimate derived from reference gene primer amplification. Data came from immunoSEQ multiplex PCR; TCRdb stores just in-frame clones and leaves some out. V, J and clone size derive from that table, while D and trimming were established from the DNA sequence. The sample shows about 180,000 clones, more than 75% of them seen only once. The ends were cut back, 0 bases at V and 0 bases at J, with 7 bases in the middle. This CDR3 has 15 residues. Looked up from germline, CDR1 is SGDLS and CDR2 is YYNGEE.

This rearrangement joins TRBV9 to TRBJ1-3; D gene uncertain. The specimen was peripheral blood. This receptor was identified in a woman aged 70 to 79 with COVID-19, enrolled during active disease. CDR3 in DNA: TGTGCCAGCAGCGTAGTTCCGAGCTCTGGAAACACCATATATTTT. Protein product: CASSVVPSSGNTIYF.